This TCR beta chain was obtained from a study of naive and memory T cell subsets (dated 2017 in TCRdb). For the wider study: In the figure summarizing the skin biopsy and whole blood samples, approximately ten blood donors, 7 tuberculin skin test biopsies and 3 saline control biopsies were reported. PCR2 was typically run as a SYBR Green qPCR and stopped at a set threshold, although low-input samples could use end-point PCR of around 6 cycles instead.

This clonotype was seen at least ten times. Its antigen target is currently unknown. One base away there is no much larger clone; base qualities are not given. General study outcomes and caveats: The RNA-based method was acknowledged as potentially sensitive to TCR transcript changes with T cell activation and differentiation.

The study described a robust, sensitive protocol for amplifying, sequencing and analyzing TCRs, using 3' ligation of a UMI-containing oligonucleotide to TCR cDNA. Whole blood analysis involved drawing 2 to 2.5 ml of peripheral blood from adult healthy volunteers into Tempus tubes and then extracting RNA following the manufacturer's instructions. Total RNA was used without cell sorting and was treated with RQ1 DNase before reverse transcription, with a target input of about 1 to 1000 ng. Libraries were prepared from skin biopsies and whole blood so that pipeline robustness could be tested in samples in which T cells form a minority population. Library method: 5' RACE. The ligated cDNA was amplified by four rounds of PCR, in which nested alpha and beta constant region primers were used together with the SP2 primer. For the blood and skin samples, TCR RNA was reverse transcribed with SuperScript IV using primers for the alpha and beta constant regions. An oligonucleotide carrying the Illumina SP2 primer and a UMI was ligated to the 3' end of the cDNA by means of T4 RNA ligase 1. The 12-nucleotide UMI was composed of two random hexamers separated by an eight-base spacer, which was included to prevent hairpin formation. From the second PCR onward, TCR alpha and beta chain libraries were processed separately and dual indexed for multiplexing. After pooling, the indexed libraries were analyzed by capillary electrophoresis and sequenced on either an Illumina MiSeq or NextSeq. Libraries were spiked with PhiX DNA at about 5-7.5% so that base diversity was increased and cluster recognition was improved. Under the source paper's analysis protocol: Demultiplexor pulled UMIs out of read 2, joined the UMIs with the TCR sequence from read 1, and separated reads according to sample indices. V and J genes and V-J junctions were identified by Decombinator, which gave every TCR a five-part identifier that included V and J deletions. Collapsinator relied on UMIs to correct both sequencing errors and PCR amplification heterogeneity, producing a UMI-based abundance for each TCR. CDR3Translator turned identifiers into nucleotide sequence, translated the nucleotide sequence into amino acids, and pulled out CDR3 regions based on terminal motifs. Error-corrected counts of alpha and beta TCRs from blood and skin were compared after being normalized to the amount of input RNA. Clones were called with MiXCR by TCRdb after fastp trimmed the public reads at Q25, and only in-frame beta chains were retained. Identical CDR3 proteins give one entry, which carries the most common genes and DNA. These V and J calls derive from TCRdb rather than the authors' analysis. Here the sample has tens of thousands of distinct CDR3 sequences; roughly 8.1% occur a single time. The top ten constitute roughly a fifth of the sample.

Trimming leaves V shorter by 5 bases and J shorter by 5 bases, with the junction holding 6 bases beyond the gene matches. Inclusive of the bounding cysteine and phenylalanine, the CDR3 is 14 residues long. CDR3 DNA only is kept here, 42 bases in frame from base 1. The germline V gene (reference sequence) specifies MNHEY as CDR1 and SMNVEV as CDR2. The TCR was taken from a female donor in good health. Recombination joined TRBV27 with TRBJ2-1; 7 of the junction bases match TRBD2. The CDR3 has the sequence CASSERDPHNEQFF. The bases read TGTGCCAGCAGTGAGCGGGACCCCCACAATGAGCAGTTCTTC.